The TCR beta chain described here comes from a study of T-cell reconstitution after alpha-beta-depleted transplantation in children. Unique molecular identifiers were built into the TCRbeta library. TCRdb re-analysed the PCR reads in MiXCR, keeping a single row per CDR3 protein. The repertoire holds over 400,000 distinct CDR3 sequences, with approximately 41% as singletons. Deletions cut 3 bases from V and 3 bases from J, with 10 bases between. This CDR3 has 13 residues. Germline-derived CDR1 and CDR2 are SGHRS and YFSETQ. The receptor's source is a girl between 2 and 10 years old with aplastic anemia, due to receive a stem cell transplant. The sequenced sample was PBMCs, obtained before TCRalphabeta/CD19-depleted stem cell transplant. The chain couples TRBV5-1 to TRBJ2-7; D unresolved. The CDR3: CASSYGQYYEQYF. CDR3 sequence (DNA): TGCGCCAGCAGCTACGGCCAGTACTACGAGCAGTACTTC.